This T cell receptor beta chain was profiled in a study of blood T cell repertoires in COVID-19. Methods used by the authors: By means of reference gene primer amplification, nucleated cell counts were estimated. Using immunoSEQ multiplex PCR, the repertoire was profiled, and TCRdb retains in-frame clones only, with some absent. From that table come the V and J calls and clone size; the DNA was used to work out D and trimming. The sample carries about 220,000 clones, around 84% recorded once. Trimming stripped 6 bases from V and 2 bases from J, with 10 bases between. The germline V gene encodes CDR1 SNHLY and CDR2 FYNNEI. The CDR3 has 13 amino acids.

The rearrangement links TRBV2 to TRBJ1-2; no clear D. Sequenced input: peripheral blood. The origin of this receptor is a woman aged 55 to 70 who had recovered from COVID-19. In nucleotides, the CDR3 is TGTGCCAGCAGGAGGGTCAGGAACTATGGCTACACCTTC. Its translation is CASRRVRNYGYTF.